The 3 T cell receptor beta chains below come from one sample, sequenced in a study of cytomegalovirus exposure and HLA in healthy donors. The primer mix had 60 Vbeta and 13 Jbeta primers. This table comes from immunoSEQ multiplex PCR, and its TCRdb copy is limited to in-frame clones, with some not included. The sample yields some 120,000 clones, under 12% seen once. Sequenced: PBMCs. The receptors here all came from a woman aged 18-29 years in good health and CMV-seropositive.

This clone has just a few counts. CDR3 in amino acids: CSAKPRDIQYF. CDR3 sequence (DNA): TGCAGTGCTAAACCCCGGGACATTCAGTACTTC. The chain has TRBV20-1 and TRBJ2-4; D is undetermined. The V gene's germline CDR1 is DFQATT and CDR2 SNEGSKA (reference sequence). The CDR3 extends over 11 amino acids. V was pared by 4 bases and J by 8 bases, with 9 bases between.

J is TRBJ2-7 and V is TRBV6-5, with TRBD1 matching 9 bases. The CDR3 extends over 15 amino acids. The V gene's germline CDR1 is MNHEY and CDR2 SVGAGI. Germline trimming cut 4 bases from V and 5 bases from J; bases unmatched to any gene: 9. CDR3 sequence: CASSSSGTGTDEQYF. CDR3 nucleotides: TGTGCCAGCAGTTCCTCCGGGACAGGGACCGACGAGCAGTACTTC.

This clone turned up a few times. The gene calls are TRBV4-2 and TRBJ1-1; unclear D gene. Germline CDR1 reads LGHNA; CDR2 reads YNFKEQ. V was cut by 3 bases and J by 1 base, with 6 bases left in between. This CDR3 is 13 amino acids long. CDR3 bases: TGTGCCAGCAGCCACCGGGAGAACACTGAAGCTTTCTTT. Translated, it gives CASSHRENTEAFF.